The following is a TCR beta chain sequence with its context. Germline CDR1 reads LGHNA; CDR2 reads YSLEER. V lost 3 bases and J lost 3; bases outside the gene matches: 2. The CDR3 runs to 14 residues. This entry is derived from a study of blood T cell repertoires in COVID-19. Sequencing used immunoSEQ multiplex PCR; TCRdb keeps in-frame clones, though not all of them. The table records 150,000 to 200,000 clones, 75% to 90% of them present only once. The chain employs TRBV4-3 and TRBJ2-1, with 7 bases fitting TRBD1. Sequencing used peripheral blood. This receptor was taken from a woman in her 70s with COVID-19, enrolled during active disease. The CDR3 sequence: CASSQGQSYNEQFF. In DNA, the CDR3 is TGCGCCAGCAGCCAGGGACAGAGCTACAATGAGCAGTTCTTC.